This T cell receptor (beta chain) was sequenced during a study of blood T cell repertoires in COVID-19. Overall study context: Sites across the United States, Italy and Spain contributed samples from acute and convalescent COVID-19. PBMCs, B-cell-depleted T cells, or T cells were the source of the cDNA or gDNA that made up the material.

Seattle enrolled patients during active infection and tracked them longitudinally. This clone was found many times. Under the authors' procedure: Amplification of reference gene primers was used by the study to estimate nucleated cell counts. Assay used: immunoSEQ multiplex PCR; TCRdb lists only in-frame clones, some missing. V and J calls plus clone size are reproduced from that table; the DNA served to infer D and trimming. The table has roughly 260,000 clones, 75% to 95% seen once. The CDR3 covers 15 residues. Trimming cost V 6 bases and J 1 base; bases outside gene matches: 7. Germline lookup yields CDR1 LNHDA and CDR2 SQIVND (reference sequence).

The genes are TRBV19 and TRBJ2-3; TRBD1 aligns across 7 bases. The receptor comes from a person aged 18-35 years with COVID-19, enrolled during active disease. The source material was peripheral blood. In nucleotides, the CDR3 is TGTGCCAGTAGAATACAGGGGTTAGGCACAGATACGCAGTATTTT. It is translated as CASRIQGLGTDTQYF.